This TCR beta chain stems from a study of blood T cells in healthy people across ages. Sample-barcoded 5' priming and a J-beta primer mix drove a second PCR of roughly 7 to 11 cycles. TCRdb re-called the 5' RACE reads through MiXCR, storing one row per CDR3 protein. The sample lists hundreds of thousands of distinct CDR3 sequences; around 41% were seen once. CDR1 and CDR2 (germline): SGDLS, YYNGEE. The CDR3 is made up of 20 amino acids. After removal of 1 base from V and 4 bases from J, the junction contained 15 bases not matched to a gene. J is TRBJ2-1 and V is TRBV9; 12 bases map to TRBD2. This receptor was identified in an elderly man in good health. Sequenced material: blood. CDR3 sequence reads: CASSVTGARLAGDGYNEQFF. In DNA form, the CDR3 reads TGTGCCAGCAGCGTAACGGGGGCAAGACTAGCGGGAGATGGTTACAATGAGCAGTTCTTC.